The 8 T cell receptor beta chains in this list originate from one sample, sequenced in a study of CD8 T cells in Susac syndrome. RNA totalling roughly 0.45 to 1 ug underwent reverse transcription with random hexamers. TCRdb reanalysed the immunoSEQ multiplex PCR reads using MiXCR and keeps one entry per CDR3 protein. The sample records tens of thousands of distinct CDR3 sequences, 93% being singletons. Sequencing was done on a sample of CD4+ T cells from PBMCs. Source of these receptors: a human donor with Susac syndrome.

J is TRBJ2-2 and V is TRBV7-3; D gene uncertain. This CDR3 is 13 amino acids long. V lost 4 bases and J lost 6, with 9 bases in between. Germline V gene sequence: CDR1 SGHTA, CDR2 FQGTGA. The CDR3 DNA reads TGTGCCAGCAGCTCTGGGTACGCCGGGGAGCTGTTTTTT. Its protein product is CASSSGYAGELFF.

The CDR3 nucleotides read TGTGCCAGCAGCAAAAAAGGGACTGCCGCCTCGCGGCCCGCCTCCTACGAGCAGTACTTC. As protein: CASSKKGTAASRPASYEQYF. The J gene is TRBJ2-7, the V gene TRBV11-2; D is possibly TRBD2 (6 bases). The CDR3 loop spans 20 amino acids. Trimming left V 5 bases short and J 0 bases short, with 29 bases between. CDR1 is SGHAT, CDR2 FQNNGV, per germline.

This chain uses TRBV20-1 with TRBJ2-3; D uncertain. Germline V CDR1 and CDR2: DFQATT, SNEGSKA (reference sequence). V was pared by 3 bases and J by 1 base, with 11 bases between. The CDR3 has 14 amino acids. CDR3 region: CSASPLRGTDTQYF. Written as DNA, the CDR3 is TGCAGTGCTAGTCCCCTCCGGGGCACAGATACGCAGTATTTT.

The rearrangement joins TRBV7-9 to TRBJ1-2; D unresolved. The CDR3 has 13 residues. Germline assignment: CDR1 SEHNR and CDR2 FQNEAQ (reference sequence). V shed 4 bases and J shed 8 bases, with 14 bases lying between them. The CDR3, as DNA: TGTGCCAGCAGCTCATGGCAAGGAGACGGCTACACCTTC. Translating it yields CASSSWQGDGYTF.

This clonotype appeared once. This chain connects TRBV5-4 to TRBJ2-3, with 10 bases matching TRBD2. The CDR3 runs to 16 residues. The V gene end was trimmed by 1 base and the J gene end by 2 bases; junction bases not matched to a gene: 4. Germline CDR1 reads SGHNT; CDR2 reads YYREEE (reference sequence). The CDR3 nucleotides read TGTGCCAGCAGCTTGCTACTAGCGGGGTACACAGATACGCAGTATTTT. This gives the protein CASSLLLAGYTDTQYF.

This clonotype was observed once. This rearrangement joins TRBV2 to TRBJ2-3; D unresolved. CDR1 is SNHLY, CDR2 FYNNEI, per germline. Trimming took 8 bases from V and 6 from J, leaving 27 bases between them. CDR3 length equals 17 residues. Here the CDR3 reads CASGDSSEGNSRDTQYF. The DNA for the CDR3 is TGTGCCAGCGGAGATTCGAGTGAAGGGAATAGTAGGGATACGCAGTATTTT. Together with reference TRBV2 and TRBJ2-3, the CDR3 gives the full variable domain: EPEVTQTPSHQVTQMGQEVILRCVPISNHLYFYWYRQILGQKVEFLVSFYNNEISEKSEIFDDQFSVERPDGSNFTLKIRSTKLEDSAMYFCASGDSSEGNSRDTQYFGPGTRLTVL.

The CDR3 sequence is CATKGTGLTDTQYF. The CDR3 DNA reads as TGTGCCACCAAGGGGACAGGCCTCACAGATACGCAGTATTTT. This chain links TRBV12-3 or TRBV12-4 with TRBJ2-3; 8 nucleotides match TRBD1. This CDR3 comprises 14 residues. The V and J ends lost 10 bases and 2 bases, in that order; junction bases with no gene match: 8.

V is TRBV20-1 and J is TRBJ1-2; TRBD1 might be the D (6 bases). Trimming cost V 3 bases and J 4 bases, with 12 bases left between them. In germline, CDR1 is DFQATT, CDR2 SNEGSKA (reference sequence). The CDR3 spans 13 residues. The CDR3 coding sequence is TGCAGTGCTAGGGCAAGGACAGCCTATGGCTACACCTTC. Translating gives CSARARTAYGYTF.